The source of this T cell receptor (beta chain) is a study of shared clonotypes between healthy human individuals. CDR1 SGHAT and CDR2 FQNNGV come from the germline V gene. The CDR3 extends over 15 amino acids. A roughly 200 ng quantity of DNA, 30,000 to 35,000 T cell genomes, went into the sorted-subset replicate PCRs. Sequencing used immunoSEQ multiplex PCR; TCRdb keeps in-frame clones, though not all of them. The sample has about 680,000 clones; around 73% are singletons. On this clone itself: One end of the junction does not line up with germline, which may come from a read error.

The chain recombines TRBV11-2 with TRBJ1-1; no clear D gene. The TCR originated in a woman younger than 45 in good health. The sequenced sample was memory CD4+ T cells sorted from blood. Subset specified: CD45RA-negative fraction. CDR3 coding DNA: TGTGCCAGCAGTTTAGAACCAAACCTGAACACTGAAGCTTTCTTT. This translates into CASSLEPNLNTEAFF.